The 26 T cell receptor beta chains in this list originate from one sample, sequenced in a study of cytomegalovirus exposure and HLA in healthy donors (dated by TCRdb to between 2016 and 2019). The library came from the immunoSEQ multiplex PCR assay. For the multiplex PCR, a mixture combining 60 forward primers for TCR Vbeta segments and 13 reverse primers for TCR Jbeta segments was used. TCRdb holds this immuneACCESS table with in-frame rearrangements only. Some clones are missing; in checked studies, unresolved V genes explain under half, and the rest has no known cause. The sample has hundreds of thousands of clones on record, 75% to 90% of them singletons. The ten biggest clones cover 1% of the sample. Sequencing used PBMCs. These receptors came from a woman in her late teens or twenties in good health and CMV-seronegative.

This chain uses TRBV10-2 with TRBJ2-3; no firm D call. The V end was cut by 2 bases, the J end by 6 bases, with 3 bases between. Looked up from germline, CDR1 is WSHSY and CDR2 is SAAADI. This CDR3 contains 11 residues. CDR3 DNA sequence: TGCGCCAGCAGTGAGCTCGATACGCAGTATTTT. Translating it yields CASSELDTQYF.

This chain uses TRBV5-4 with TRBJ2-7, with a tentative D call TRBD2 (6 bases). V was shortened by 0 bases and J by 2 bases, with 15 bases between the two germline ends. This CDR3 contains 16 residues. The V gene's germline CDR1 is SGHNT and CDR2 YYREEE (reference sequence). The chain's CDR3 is CASSLGLASTAYEQYF. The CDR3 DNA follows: TGTGCCAGCAGCTTGGGGCTAGCGTCAACCGCCTACGAGCAGTACTTC.

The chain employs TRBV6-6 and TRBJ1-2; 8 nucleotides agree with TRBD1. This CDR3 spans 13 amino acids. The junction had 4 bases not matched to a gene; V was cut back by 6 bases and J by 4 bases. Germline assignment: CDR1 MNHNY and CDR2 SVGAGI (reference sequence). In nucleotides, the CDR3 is TGTGCCAGCAGCGCGGACAGGGTCTATGGCTACACCTTC. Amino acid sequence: CASSADRVYGYTF.

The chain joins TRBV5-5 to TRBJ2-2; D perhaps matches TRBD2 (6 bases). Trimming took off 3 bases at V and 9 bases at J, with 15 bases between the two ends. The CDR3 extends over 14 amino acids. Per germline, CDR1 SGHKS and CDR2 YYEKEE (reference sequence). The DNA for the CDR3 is TGTGCCAGCAGCTCCGGGGACTTAAGACGGGAGCTGTTTTTT. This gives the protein CASSSGDLRRELFF.

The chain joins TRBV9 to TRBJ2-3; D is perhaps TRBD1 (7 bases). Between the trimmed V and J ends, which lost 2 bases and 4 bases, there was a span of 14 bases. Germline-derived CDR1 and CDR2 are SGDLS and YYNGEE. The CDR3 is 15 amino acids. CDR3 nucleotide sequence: TGTGCCAGCAGCGTGGCGGGAAGGGGGCCAGATACGCAGTATTTT. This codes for CASSVAGRGPDTQYF. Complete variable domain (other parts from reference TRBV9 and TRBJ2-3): DSGVTQTPKHLITATGQRVTLRCSPRSGDLSVYWYQQSLDQGLQFLIQYYNGEERAKGNILERFSAQQFPDLHSELNLSSLELGDSALYFCASSVAGRGPDTQYFGPGTRLTVL.

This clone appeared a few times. The CDR3 loop reads CASSIGLTGSYEQYF. The CDR3 DNA is TGTGCCAGTAGTATAGGTCTCACCGGCTCCTACGAGCAGTACTTC. The chain employs TRBV19 and TRBJ2-7; D remains unclear. The germline CDR1 and CDR2 sequences are LNHDA and SQIVND (reference sequence). The V and J ends lost 1 base and 0 bases respectively, with 10 bases between them. This CDR3 comprises 15 residues. The full variable domain, completed using reference TRBV19 and TRBJ2-7, is DGGITQSPKYLFRKEGQNVTLSCEQNLNHDAMYWYRQDPGQGLRLIYYSQIVNDFQKGDIAEGYSVSREKKESFPLTVTSAQKNPTAFYLCASSIGLTGSYEQYFGPGTRLTVT.

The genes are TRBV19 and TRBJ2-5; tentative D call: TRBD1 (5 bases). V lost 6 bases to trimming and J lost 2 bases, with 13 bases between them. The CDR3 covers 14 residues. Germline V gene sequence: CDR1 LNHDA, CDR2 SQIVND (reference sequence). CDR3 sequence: CASRPTAKQETQYF. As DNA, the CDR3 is TGTGCCAGTAGACCGACAGCTAAGCAAGAGACCCAGTACTTC.

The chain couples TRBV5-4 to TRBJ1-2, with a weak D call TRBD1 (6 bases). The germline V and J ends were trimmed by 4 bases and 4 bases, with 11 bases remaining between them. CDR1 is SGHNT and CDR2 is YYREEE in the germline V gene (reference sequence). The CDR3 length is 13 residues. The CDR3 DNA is TGTGCCAGCAGCCTAGGACAGACCTATGGCTACACCTTC. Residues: CASSLGQTYGYTF.

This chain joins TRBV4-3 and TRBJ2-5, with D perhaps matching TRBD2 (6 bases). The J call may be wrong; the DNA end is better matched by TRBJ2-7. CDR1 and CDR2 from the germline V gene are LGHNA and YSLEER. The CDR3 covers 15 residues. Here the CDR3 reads CASSQARRGDYEQYF. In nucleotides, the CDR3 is TGCGCCAGCAGCCAAGCTCGGCGGGGAGACTACGAGCAGTACTTC.

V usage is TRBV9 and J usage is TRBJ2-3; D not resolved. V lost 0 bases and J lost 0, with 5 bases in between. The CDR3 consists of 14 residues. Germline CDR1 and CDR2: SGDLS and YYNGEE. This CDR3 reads CASSVDYSTDTQYF. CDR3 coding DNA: TGTGCCAGCAGCGTAGACTATAGCACAGATACGCAGTATTTT.

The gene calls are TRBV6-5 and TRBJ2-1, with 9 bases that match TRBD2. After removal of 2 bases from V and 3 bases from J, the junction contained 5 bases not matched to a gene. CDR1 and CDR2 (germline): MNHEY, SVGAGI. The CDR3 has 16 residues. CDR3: CASSYSGGLLYNEQFF. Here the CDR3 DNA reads TGTGCCAGCAGTTACAGCGGGGGGCTTCTCTACAATGAGCAGTTCTTC.

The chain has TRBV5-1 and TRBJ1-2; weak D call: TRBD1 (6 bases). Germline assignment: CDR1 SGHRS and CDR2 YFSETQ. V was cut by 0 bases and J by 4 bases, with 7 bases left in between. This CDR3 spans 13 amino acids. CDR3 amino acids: CASSLAGVYGYTF. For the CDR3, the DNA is TGCGCCAGCAGCTTGGCAGGGGTCTATGGCTACACCTTC.

CDR3 in DNA: TGTGCCAGCAGTTTGACATTCAGCTCCTACGAGCAGTACTTC. The encoded protein is CASSLTFSSYEQYF. This chain links TRBV6-5 with TRBJ2-7; no definite D call. Deletions cut 4 bases from V and 0 bases from J, with 10 bases between. Per germline, CDR1 MNHEY and CDR2 SVGAGI. The CDR3 runs to 14 residues.

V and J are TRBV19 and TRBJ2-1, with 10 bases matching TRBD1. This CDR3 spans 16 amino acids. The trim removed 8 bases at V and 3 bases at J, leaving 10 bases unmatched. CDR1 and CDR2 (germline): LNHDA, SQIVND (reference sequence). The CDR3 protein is CASSLTGQGNYNEQFF. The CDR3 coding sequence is TGTGCCAGTTCCTTAACGGGACAGGGGAACTACAATGAGCAGTTCTTC.

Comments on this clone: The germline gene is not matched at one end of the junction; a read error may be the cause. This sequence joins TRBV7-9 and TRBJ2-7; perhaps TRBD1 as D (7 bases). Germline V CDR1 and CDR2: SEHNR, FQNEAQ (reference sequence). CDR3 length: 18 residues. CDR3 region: CSSSRRGSEAGGPREQYF. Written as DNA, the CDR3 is TGTTCCAGCAGCAGGAGGGGGTCTGAGGCAGGGGGTCCTCGGGAGCAGTACTTC.

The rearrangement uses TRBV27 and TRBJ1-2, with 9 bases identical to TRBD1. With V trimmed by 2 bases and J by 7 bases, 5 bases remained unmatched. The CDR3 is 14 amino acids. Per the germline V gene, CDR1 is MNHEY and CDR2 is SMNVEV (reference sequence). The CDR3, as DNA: TGTGCCAGCAGTTTACCCGGACAGGGGTCTGGCTACACCTTC. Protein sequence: CASSLPGQGSGYTF.

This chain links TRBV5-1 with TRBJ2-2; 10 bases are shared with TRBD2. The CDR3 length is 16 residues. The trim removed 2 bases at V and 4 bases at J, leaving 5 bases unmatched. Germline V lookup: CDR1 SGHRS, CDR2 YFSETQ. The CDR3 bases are TGCGCCAGCAGCTTAGTCGAGCGGGGGGGCACCGGGGAGCTGTTTTTT. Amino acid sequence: CASSLVERGGTGELFF. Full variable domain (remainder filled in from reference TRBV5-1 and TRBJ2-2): KAGVTQTPRYLIKTRGQQVTLSCSPISGHRSVSWYQQTPGQGLQFLFEYFSETQRNKGNFPGRFSGRQFSNSRSEMNVSTLELGDSALYLCASSLVERGGTGELFFGEGSRLTVL.

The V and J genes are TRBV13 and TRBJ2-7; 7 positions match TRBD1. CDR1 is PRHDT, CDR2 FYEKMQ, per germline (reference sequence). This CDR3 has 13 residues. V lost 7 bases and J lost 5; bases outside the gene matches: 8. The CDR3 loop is CASTRQGYNEQYF. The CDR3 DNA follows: TGTGCCAGCACTCGACAGGGTTACAACGAGCAGTACTTC.

CDR3 in amino acids: CASSLESRDYEQYF. The CDR3 DNA reads as TGCGCCAGCAGCTTGGAATCCCGGGACTACGAGCAGTACTTC. J is TRBJ2-7 and V is TRBV5-1; tentatively, D is TRBD2 (5 bases). This CDR3 has 14 amino acids. V lost 0 bases and J 3 bases, leaving 10 bases between the germline ends. Germline CDR1 is SGHRS and CDR2 is YFSETQ.

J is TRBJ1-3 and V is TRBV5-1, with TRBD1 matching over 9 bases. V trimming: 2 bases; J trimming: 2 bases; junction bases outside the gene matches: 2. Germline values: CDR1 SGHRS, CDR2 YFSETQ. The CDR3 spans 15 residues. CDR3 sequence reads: CASSLQGAPGNTIYF. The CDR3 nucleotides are TGCGCCAGCAGCTTACAGGGGGCGCCTGGAAACACCATATATTTT. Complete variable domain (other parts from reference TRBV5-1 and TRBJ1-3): KAGVTQTPRYLIKTRGQQVTLSCSPISGHRSVSWYQQTPGQGLQFLFEYFSETQRNKGNFPGRFSGRQFSNSRSEMNVSTLELGDSALYLCASSLQGAPGNTIYFGEGSWLTVV.

The CDR3 is CASSHTTETYEQYF. The DNA of the CDR3 is TGTGCCAGCAGCCACACGACAGAGACCTACGAGCAGTACTTC. V and J are TRBV11-2 and TRBJ2-7; D is perhaps TRBD1 (5 bases). The CDR3 spans 14 residues. Trimming removed 5 bases from V and 2 bases from J, with 13 bases in between. The germline V gene has CDR1 SGHAT and CDR2 FQNNGV. Combining the CDR3 with reference TRBV11-2 and TRBJ2-7 gives the whole variable domain EAGVAQSPRYKIIEKRQSVAFWCNPISGHATLYWYQQILGQGPKLLIQFQNNGVVDDSQLPKDRFSAERLKGVDSTLKIQPAKLEDSAVYLCASSHTTETYEQYFGPGTRLTVT.

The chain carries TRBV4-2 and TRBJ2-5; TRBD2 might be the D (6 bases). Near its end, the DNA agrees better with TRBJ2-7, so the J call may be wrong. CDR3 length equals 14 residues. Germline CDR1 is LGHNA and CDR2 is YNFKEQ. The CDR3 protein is CASSQELAMYEQYF. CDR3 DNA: TGTGCCAGCAGCCAGGAGCTAGCGATGTACGAGCAGTACTTC.

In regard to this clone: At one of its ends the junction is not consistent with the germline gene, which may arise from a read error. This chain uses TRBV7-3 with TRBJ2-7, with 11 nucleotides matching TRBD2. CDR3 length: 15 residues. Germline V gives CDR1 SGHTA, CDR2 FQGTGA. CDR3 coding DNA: TGTGCCAGCAGTTTAACTAGCGGGAGAAGGTACGAGCAGTACTTC. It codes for CASSLTSGRRYEQYF.

CDR3 protein: CASRRILDRFNISCPLTGELFF. In nucleotides, the CDR3 is TGTGCAAGTCGCCGCATACTGGACAGGTTTAATATATCATGTCCGTTGACCGGGGAGCTGTTTTTT. V gene TRBV12-2 combines with J gene TRBJ2-2; the table's D call TRBD1 went unverified against the DNA. TRBV12-2 is a pseudogene locus. The CDR3 is 22 amino acids.

This CDR3 is CASSFAGGPYNEQFF. CDR3 sequence (DNA): TGTGCCAGCAGTTTTGCGGGGGGCCCCTACAATGAGCAGTTCTTC. The genes are TRBV27 and TRBJ2-1, with 8 bases aligning to TRBD2. The CDR3 spans 15 residues. The germline V gene has CDR1 MNHEY and CDR2 SMNVEV (reference sequence). The V segment lost 3 bases and the J segment 2 bases; nucleotides outside the gene matches: 3.

The CDR3 nucleotides read TGCGCCAGCAGTGCTCCTCTAGCGGCCTCTTTCAATGAGCAGTTCTTC. Translating gives CASSAPLAASFNEQFF. The chain links TRBV10-2 to TRBJ2-1; TRBD2 matches 7 bases. V was clipped by 4 bases and J by 6 bases; unmatched bases: 12. Per germline, CDR1 WSHSY and CDR2 SAAADI. The CDR3 covers 16 residues.